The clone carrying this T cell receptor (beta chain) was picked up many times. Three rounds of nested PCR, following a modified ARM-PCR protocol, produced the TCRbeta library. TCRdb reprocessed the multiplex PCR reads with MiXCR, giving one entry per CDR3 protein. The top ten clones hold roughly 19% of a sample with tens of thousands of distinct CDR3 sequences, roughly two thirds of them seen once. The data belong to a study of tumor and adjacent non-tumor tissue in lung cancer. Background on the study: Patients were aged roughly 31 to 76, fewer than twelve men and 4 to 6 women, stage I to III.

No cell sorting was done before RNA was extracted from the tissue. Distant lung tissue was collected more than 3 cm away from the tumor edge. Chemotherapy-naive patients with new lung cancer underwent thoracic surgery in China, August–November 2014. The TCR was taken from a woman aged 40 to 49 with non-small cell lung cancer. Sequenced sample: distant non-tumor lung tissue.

CDR3 nucleotides: TGTGCCAGCAGCCAGAGAGGGGTCGGGTCTCATGGCTACACCTTC. Translation gives CASSQRGVGSHGYTF. The V gene is TRBV6-5, the J gene TRBJ1-2; possible D gene TRBD1, 5 bases. This CDR3 region has 15 residues. V lost 6 bases and J 6 bases, leaving 20 bases between the germline ends. Germline V gives CDR1 MNHEY, CDR2 SVGAGI.